The present entry profiles one TCR beta chain with its context. Its antigen is still unknown. A sample-barcoded 5' primer and a J-beta primer mix were used in a second PCR of roughly 7 to 11 cycles. One entry per CDR3 protein results from TCRdb running MiXCR on the 5' RACE reads. This table has some 1.4 million distinct CDR3 sequences, 40% to 50% appearing once. PBMCs numbering at least 6 million were isolated per sample. This sample stems from a study of blood T cells in healthy people across ages. On the study more broadly: Template-switching capture recovered about one barcoded beta molecule per two T cells.

With 5 bases removed from V and 8 bases from J, the gap between germline ends came to 21 bases. The CDR3 runs 15 residues. Whole-study results and caveats: Per million T cells, the diversity of TCR beta decreased roughly linearly as age advanced.

The source material was blood. This receptor was taken from a woman aged 18 to 35 in good health. J is TRBJ1-2 and V is TRBV12-3 or TRBV12-4; D remains unclear. The CDR3 protein is CASSVISLQTKGYTF. CDR3 coding DNA: TGTGCCAGCAGTGTTATTTCACTCCAGACTAAGGGCTACACCTTC.